Shown below are 28 T cell receptor beta chains from a single sample sequenced in a study of cytomegalovirus exposure and HLA in healthy donors. 13 Jbeta primers and 60 Vbeta primers were used for the PCR. The assay was immunoSEQ multiplex PCR, and TCRdb's table has in-frame clones only and misses some. Here the sample spans 200,000 or so clones, approximately 82% being singletons. What was sequenced was PBMCs. These receptors were obtained from a woman in her late teens or twenties in good health and CMV-seropositive.

The genes are TRBV25-1 and TRBJ1-1; TRBD1 might be the D (5 bases). Trimming removed 1 base at V and 3 bases at J, with 6 bases between. The germline V gene encodes CDR1 MGHDK and CDR2 SYGVNS. This CDR3 is built from 13 residues. CDR3 sequence (DNA): TGTGCCAGCAGTGAATGGGGGGACACTGAAGCTTTCTTT. The encoded protein is CASSEWGDTEAFF.

The V call is TRBV30, the J call TRBJ1-2; a possible D gene is TRBD1 (5 bases). CDR3 length equals 13 residues. Germline V gene data show CDR1 as GTSNPN and CDR2 as SVGIG (reference sequence). The V end was cut by 2 bases, the J end by 3 bases, with 10 bases between. The CDR3 DNA reads TGTGCCTGGAGTAGGGACTCCTACTATGGCTACACCTTC. This gives the protein CAWSRDSYYGYTF.

The chain couples TRBV4-2 to TRBJ1-6; a possible D gene is TRBD1 (5 bases). Trimming took off 4 bases at V and 9 bases at J, with 16 bases between the two ends. This CDR3 spans 15 amino acids. The germline CDR1 and CDR2 sequences are LGHNA and YNFKEQ. The CDR3 loop reads CASSPVGGYPSPLHF. DNA for the CDR3: TGTGCCAGCAGCCCAGTGGGGGGATACCCTTCACCCCTCCACTTT.

V usage is TRBV19 and J usage is TRBJ1-1, with a possible D match to TRBD1 (6 bases). V was pared by 7 bases and J by 1 base, with 10 bases between. CDR3 size: 13 residues. Germline V gives CDR1 LNHDA, CDR2 SQIVND (reference sequence). The CDR3 protein is CASTQTGNTEAFF. CDR3 in DNA: TGTGCCAGTACGCAGACAGGGAACACTGAAGCTTTCTTT.

This clone came up a few times. The chain uses TRBV28 and TRBJ2-1, with D possibly matching TRBD2 (5 bases). Trimming removed 7 bases at V and 4 bases at J, with 14 bases between. CDR3 length equals 14 residues. The germline V gene encodes CDR1 MDHEN and CDR2 SYDVKM. The CDR3 nucleotides read TGTGCCAGCACCAAGAGGGAGTTTTACAATGAGCAGTTCTTC. Translating it yields CASTKREFYNEQFF.

The chain is built from TRBV6-6 and TRBJ2-1; D is undetermined. The CDR3 runs to 16 residues. V lost 1 base and J lost 3, with 13 bases in between. Germline assignment: CDR1 MNHNY and CDR2 SVGAGI (reference sequence). For the CDR3, the DNA is TGTGCCAGCAGTTACTTTTCCAGTGATTACTACAATGAGCAGTTCTTC. This translates into CASSYFSSDYYNEQFF.

The V and J genes are TRBV6-5 and TRBJ1-5; TRBD1 matches 8 bases. V dropped 5 bases and J dropped 7; count of bases not matched to a gene: 7. The CDR3 length is 14 residues. The V gene's germline CDR1 is MNHEY and CDR2 SVGAGI. CDR3: CASSPGTGEQPQHF. For the CDR3, the DNA is TGTGCCAGCAGTCCCGGGACAGGTGAGCAGCCCCAGCATTTT.

The chain joins TRBV5-6 to TRBJ2-3; tentative D call: TRBD1 (5 bases). The CDR3 runs 15 residues. Trimming left V 5 bases short and J 9 bases short, with 22 bases between. CDR1 SGHDT and CDR2 YYEEEE come from the germline V gene. The CDR3 is CASSWTHGPAGTQYF. CDR3 coding DNA: TGTGCCAGCAGTTGGACGCACGGCCCCGCAGGGACGCAGTATTTT.

The rearrangement joins TRBV30 to TRBJ1-2; weak D call: TRBD1 (5 bases). CDR3 length equals 12 residues. V dropped 4 bases and J dropped 4 bases, with 10 bases sitting between them. Germline loops: CDR1 GTSNPN, CDR2 SVGIG (reference sequence). In nucleotides, the CDR3 is TGTGCCTGGACCCCCGGGGGCTATGGCTACACCTTC. Residues: CAWTPGGYGYTF. Supplemented by reference TRBV30 and TRBJ1-2, the full variable domain reads SQTIHQWPATLVQPVGSPLSLECTVEGTSNPNLYWYRQAAGRGLQLLFYSVGIGQISSEVPQNLSASRPQDRQFILSSKKLLLSDSGFYLCAWTPGGYGYTFGSGTRLTVV.

The CDR3 coding sequence is TGTGCCAGCGGGTGGGGCTCTTTAAACGGCTATGGCTACACCTTC. Protein sequence: CASGWGSLNGYGYTF. The chain joins TRBV28 to TRBJ1-2; D might be TRBD1 (5 bases). The CDR3 covers 15 residues. Germline CDR1 and CDR2: MDHEN and SYDVKM. V was cut by 8 bases and J by 4 bases, with 20 bases left in between.

This clone was detected only once. The chain links TRBV15 to TRBJ2-1; 7 bases are shared with TRBD2. Germline values: CDR1 LNHNV, CDR2 YYDKDF (reference sequence). CDR3 length: 16 amino acids. Trimming cost V 0 bases and J 6 bases; bases outside gene matches: 8. CDR3: CATSRDFAQRGNEQFF. CDR3 bases: TGTGCCACCAGCAGAGATTTTGCCCAGCGGGGCAATGAGCAGTTCTTC. Together with reference TRBV15 and TRBJ2-1, the CDR3 gives the full variable domain: DAMVIQNPRYQVTQFGKPVTLSCSQTLNHNVMYWYQQKSSQAPKLLFHYYDKDFNNEADTPDNFQSRRPNTSFCFLDIRSPGLGDTAMYLCATSRDFAQRGNEQFFGPGTRLTVL.

The V call is TRBV6-1, the J call TRBJ2-3, with D possibly TRBD2 on 7 matching bases. Germline V gene lookup returns CDR1 MNHNS and CDR2 SASEGT. The ends were cut back, 3 bases at V and 0 bases at J, with 13 bases in the middle. The length of the CDR3 is 16 residues. CDR3 in DNA: TGTGCCAGCAGTGATTACGGGGGGCCTAGCACAGATACGCAGTATTTT. It translates to CASSDYGGPSTDTQYF.

In its sample, this clone was seen a few times. The J gene is TRBJ2-1, the V gene TRBV6-5; tentatively, D is TRBD1 (5 bases). The CDR3 is 16 amino acids. Looked up from germline, CDR1 is MNHEY and CDR2 is SVGAGI. The germline V and J ends were trimmed by 2 bases and 0 bases, with 11 bases remaining between them. The CDR3 nucleotides are TGTGCCAGCAGTTACGACAGAACCTACTCCTACAATGAGCAGTTCTTC. It is translated as CASSYDRTYSYNEQFF.

This clone was seen a handful of times. V and J are TRBV10-2 and TRBJ1-6, with 8 positions matching TRBD1. The CDR3 is 16 residues long. Unmatched junction bases numbered 9, after V lost 6 bases and J lost 5 bases. The germline V gene has CDR1 WSHSY and CDR2 SAAADI. The CDR3 loop is CASRLDREKDNSPLHF. The CDR3 bases are TGCGCCAGCAGGTTGGACAGGGAAAAGGATAATTCACCCCTCCACTTT.

This chain connects TRBV2 to TRBJ1-2; 9 bases match TRBD1. The CDR3 has 14 amino acids. V shed 6 bases, J shed 2 bases, and the junction held 4 bases outside the gene matches. Per germline, CDR1 SNHLY and CDR2 FYNNEI. CDR3 DNA sequence: TGTGCCAGCAGAGAGACAGGGGGAAACTATGGCTACACCTTC. This gives the protein CASRETGGNYGYTF.

This chain joins TRBV27 and TRBJ1-5, with 11 bases identical to TRBD1. CDR1 is MNHEY and CDR2 is SMNVEV in the germline V gene (reference sequence). This CDR3 region has 15 residues. J lost 7 bases, V lost 5 bases, and 7 bases had no gene match. The CDR3 protein is CASSPLGQGVQPQHF. The CDR3, as DNA: TGTGCCAGCAGTCCCCTGGGACAGGGGGTACAGCCCCAGCATTTT.

The chain uses TRBV9 and TRBJ2-7; 9 bases align to TRBD1. Unmatched junction bases numbered 9, after V lost 4 bases and J lost 1 base. Per germline, CDR1 SGDLS and CDR2 YYNGEE. The CDR3 runs 16 residues. The CDR3 sequence: CASSSGGTGMSYEQYF. DNA for the CDR3: TGTGCCAGCAGCTCCGGGGGGACAGGGATGTCCTACGAGCAGTACTTC.

In nucleotides, the CDR3 is TGTGCCAGCACCCACGGGGGGGGCGATCAAGAGACCCAGTACTTC. Amino acid sequence: CASTHGGGDQETQYF. The chain links TRBV6-5 to TRBJ2-5, with 8 positions matching TRBD2. V trimming: 7 bases; J trimming: 2 bases; junction bases outside the gene matches: 9. This CDR3 is 15 amino acids long. From germline, CDR1 is MNHEY and CDR2 SVGAGI.

The genes are TRBV5-6 and TRBJ2-3; TRBD2 aligns across 16 bases. The CDR3 is 18 residues long. After removal of 3 bases from V and 0 bases from J, the junction contained 4 bases not matched to a gene. The germline V gene has CDR1 SGHDT and CDR2 YYEEEE. CDR3 coding DNA: TGTGCCAGCAGCTCGGGACTAGCGGGGGGGGCTAGCACAGATACGCAGTATTTT. It yields the protein CASSSGLAGGASTDTQYF.

The V gene is TRBV7-3, the J gene TRBJ1-2, with TRBD1 matching over 11 bases. The CDR3 loop spans 15 amino acids. V trimming: 5 bases; J trimming: 6 bases; junction bases outside the gene matches: 8. Germline V gives CDR1 SGHTA, CDR2 FQGTGA. In DNA, the CDR3 is TGTGCCAGCAGCGGAGGACAGGGGGCGCCCGATGGCTACACCTTC. Translation: CASSGGQGAPDGYTF.

The rearrangement uses TRBV6-4 and TRBJ2-2; no clear D. Germline assignment: CDR1 MRHNA and CDR2 SNTAGT. The CDR3 length is 16 residues. Trimming cost V 6 bases and J 6 bases, with 20 bases left between them. CDR3 sequence reads: CASSHDPEPAAGELFF. CDR3 bases: TGTGCCAGCAGCCACGATCCGGAACCCGCGGCCGGGGAGCTGTTTTTT.

This clone has just a few counts. This rearrangement joins TRBV7-9 to TRBJ2-1; the match to TRBD1 covers 7 bases. The CDR3 has 17 amino acids. Germline-derived CDR1 and CDR2 are SEHNR and FQNEAQ (reference sequence). Germline trimming cut 5 bases from V and 4 bases from J; bases unmatched to any gene: 14. CDR3 region: CASSNRREGGGYNEQFF. The CDR3 DNA follows: TGTGCCAGCAGCAACCGCCGAGAAGGGGGCGGGTACAATGAGCAGTTCTTC.

For the CDR3, the DNA is TGTGCCAGCAGTTTATCTAGCGGCCCTAACTATGGCTACACCTTC. It is translated as CASSLSSGPNYGYTF. The chain is built from TRBV27 and TRBJ1-2; D unresolved. The CDR3 runs 15 residues. The V and J ends lost 0 bases and 0 bases respectively, with 8 bases between them. From germline, CDR1 is MNHEY and CDR2 SMNVEV (reference sequence).

The V and J genes are TRBV6-1 and TRBJ1-2; TRBD1 matches at 7 bases. Trimming took 10 bases from V and 4 from J; bases not matched to a gene: 9. Germline V gene lookup returns CDR1 MNHNS and CDR2 SASEGT. The CDR3 runs to 13 residues. The CDR3 DNA reads as TGTGCCACCAATCTTAGGACAGGCTATGGCTACACCTTC. Encoded protein: CATNLRTGYGYTF.

The gene calls are TRBV6-5 and TRBJ1-1; a weak D match, TRBD1 (5 bases). The V and J ends lost 7 bases and 6 bases respectively, with 15 bases between them. Germline CDR1 reads MNHEY; CDR2 reads SVGAGI. CDR3 size: 13 residues. CDR3 bases: TGTGCCAGCACCCCCGGGGGACGGGCTGAAGCTTTCTTT. As protein: CASTPGGRAEAFF.

This clone was detected a few times. In nucleotides, the CDR3 is TGTGCCAGCAGTTCGTCGGGGGGCCTAAGCGGGGAGCTGTTTTTT. The encoded protein is CASSSSGGLSGELFF. This sequence joins TRBV7-9 and TRBJ2-2; D is possibly TRBD2 (7 bases). Germline loops: CDR1 SEHNR, CDR2 FQNEAQ (reference sequence). The CDR3 is 15 amino acids. Trimming shortened V by 6 bases and J by 7 bases, and 18 bases separated the two germline ends.

The V call is TRBV11-3, the J call TRBJ1-1; TRBD1 agrees at 11 bases. Germline trimming cut 1 base from V and 5 bases from J; bases unmatched to any gene: 6. This CDR3 is built from 16 residues. Germline CDR1 SGHNT, CDR2 YENEEA. CDR3 coding DNA: TGTGCCAGCAGCTTAGCCCATGGACAGGGGGCGACTGAAGCTTTCTTT. Its protein product is CASSLAHGQGATEAFF.

V gene TRBV28 combines with J gene TRBJ2-1, with 13 bases matching TRBD2. The CDR3 totals 15 residues. Trimming took 5 bases from V and 10 from J; bases not matched to a gene: 8. Germline V gene sequence: CDR1 MDHEN, CDR2 SYDVKM. The DNA of the CDR3 is TGTGCCAGCAGTACTACTAGCGGGGGGGCTTTAGAGCAGTTCTTC. It specifies CASSTTSGGALEQFF. Variable domain in full (rest from reference TRBV28 and TRBJ2-1): DVKVTQSSRYLVKRTGEKVFLECVQDMDHENMFWYRQDPGLGLRLIYFSYDVKMKEKGDIPEGYSVSREKKERFSLILESASTNQTSMYLCASSTTSGGALEQFFGPGTRLTVL.